This T cell receptor (beta chain) was identified during a study of persistence of HIV-infected CD4 T cells. This clone was seen a handful of times. What it binds is unknown. Sequencing used immunoSEQ version 4 in survey mode. Assay used: immunoSEQ multiplex PCR; TCRdb lists only in-frame clones, some missing. The sample yields 30,000 to 45,000 clones, 82% seen once. An overlapping HIV-1 Gag peptide pool stimulated these cells at approximately 1 ug/peptide/mL. CD40L-negative CD69-negative CD45RO-high memory CD4+ T cells were sorted as populations depleted of antigen-responding cells. Donors had undetectable plasma HIV-1 RNA, under 50 copies/mL, for 4+ years. Overall study results and limits: Degenerate expanded CDR3beta sequences were enriched among CMV- and Gag-responding cells.

This CDR3 has 15 residues. CDR1 SNHLY and CDR2 FYNNEI come from the germline V gene. Between the trimmed V and J ends, which lost 7 bases and 0 bases, there was a span of 10 bases. Sample: cultured CD4+ T cells from PBMCs, taken from a patient who received antiretroviral therapy. The sequence came from an adult with HIV. The donor label of this sample is uncertain. The chain recombines TRBV2 with TRBJ2-6; maybe TRBD1 (7 bases). The CDR3 protein is CASTQGGSGANVLTF. The CDR3 nucleotides are TGTGCCAGCACTCAGGGGGGCTCTGGGGCCAACGTCCTGACTTTC. The variable domain in full, completed from reference TRBV2 and TRBJ2-6, reads EPEVTQTPSHQVTQMGQEVILRCVPISNHLYFYWYRQILGQKVEFLVSFYNNEISEKSEIFDDQFSVERPDGSNFTLKIRSTKLEDSAMYFCASTQGGSGANVLTFGAGSRLTVL.